What follows are 10 T cell receptor beta chains derived from one specimen sequenced in a study of blood T cell repertoires in COVID-19. TCRdb's copy holds only in-frame clones and misses some; the assay was immunoSEQ multiplex PCR. The table shows 270,000 or so clones, with approximately 81% occurring only once. Input material: peripheral blood. The receptors come from a woman between 18 and 29 years old with acute or convalescent COVID-19.

This chain connects TRBV9 to TRBJ2-7; the match to TRBD2 covers 8 bases. The CDR3 has 17 residues. Trimming took 5 bases from V and 6 from J; bases not matched to a gene: 19. Germline CDR1 reads SGDLS; CDR2 reads YYNGEE. Here the CDR3 DNA reads TGTGCCAGCAGAAACGCTCCAGAAGCGGGAGCAGGGAGCGAGCAGTACTTC. Residues: CASRNAPEAGAGSEQYF.

The J gene is TRBJ2-1, the V gene TRBV19; 10 bases are shared with TRBD2. J gave up 0 bases and V 4 bases, and 3 bases lay outside the gene matches. The CDR3 sequence is 16 residues long. Germline CDR1 and CDR2: LNHDA and SQIVND (reference sequence). As DNA, the CDR3 is TGTGCCAGTAGTAAGTCTAGCGGGAGCTCCTACAATGAGCAGTTCTTC. This gives the protein CASSKSSGSSYNEQFF.

The chain carries TRBV7-2 and TRBJ2-4; 9 bases line up with TRBD2. CDR1 is SGHTA and CDR2 is FQGNSA in the germline V gene. The CDR3 is 15 residues long. Trimming took 1 base from V and 5 from J; bases not matched to a gene: 3. CDR3 sequence: CASSLGTSAENIQYF. CDR3 nucleotides: TGTGCCAGCAGCTTAGGGACTAGCGCGGAAAACATTCAGTACTTC.

The J gene is TRBJ2-2, the V gene TRBV5-1; 11 bases agree with TRBD2. The germline gives CDR1 SGHRS, CDR2 YFSETQ. V was pared by 3 bases and J by 4 bases, with 2 bases of the junction left unmatched. The CDR3 covers 15 residues. CDR3 residues: CASSWTSGPTGELFF. The CDR3, as DNA: TGCGCCAGCAGCTGGACTAGCGGGCCCACCGGGGAGCTGTTTTTT.

The chain employs TRBV7-6 and TRBJ2-1, with D possibly being TRBD1 (5 bases). There are 14 residues in the CDR3. Germline values: CDR1 SGHVS, CDR2 FNYEAQ. The V end lost 5 bases, the J end lost 5 bases, and 13 bases lay between the germline ends. This CDR3 reads CASSERQRDNEQFF. The CDR3 nucleotides read TGTGCCAGCAGCGAGCGACAGAGAGACAATGAGCAGTTCTTC. The entire variable domain, with the rest obtained from reference TRBV7-6 and TRBJ2-1, is as follows: GAGVSQSPRYKVTKRGQDVALRCDPISGHVSLYWYRQALGQGPEFLTYFNYEAQQDKSGLPNDRFSAERPEGSISTLTIQRTEQRDSAMYRCASSERQRDNEQFFGPGTRLTVL.

The chain combines TRBV7-9 with TRBJ1-1; TRBD1 matches at 10 bases. The length of the CDR3 is 16 residues. Germline V gene data show CDR1 as SEHNR and CDR2 as FQNEAQ (reference sequence). Germline trimming cut 3 bases from V and 4 bases from J; bases unmatched to any gene: 8. The DNA for the CDR3 is TGTGCCAGCAGCTTGAGGACAGGGGGAAGGGGCACTGAAGCTTTCTTT. It codes for CASSLRTGGRGTEAFF.

This clone has a single count. The gene calls are TRBV20-1 and TRBJ2-1; 7 bases match TRBD2. The germline V gene encodes CDR1 DFQATT and CDR2 SNEGSKA (reference sequence). The CDR3 is 14 residues long. V lost 3 bases and J lost 6; bases outside the gene matches: 8. The CDR3 DNA is TGCAGTGCTAGTGGCAGCGGGAAAGCCAATGAGCAGTTCTTC. Translated: CSASGSGKANEQFF.

The rearrangement links TRBV5-1 to TRBJ2-7; D is possibly TRBD1 (5 bases). The CDR3 has 13 residues. Per germline, CDR1 SGHRS and CDR2 YFSETQ. V was cut by 0 bases and J by 6 bases, with 10 bases left in between. The CDR3 loop reads CASSLGQGSEQYF. CDR3 sequence (DNA): TGCGCCAGCAGCTTGGGCCAGGGTTCCGAGCAGTACTTC.

The V gene is TRBV18, the J gene TRBJ2-3, with a possible D match to TRBD1 (6 bases). This CDR3 has 14 residues. V dropped 0 bases and J dropped 4 bases, with 8 bases sitting between them. Germline CDR1 and CDR2: KGHSH and LQKENI. The CDR3 DNA is TGTGCCAGCTCACCACCGAACAGGGCAGATACGCAGTATTTT. It yields the protein CASSPPNRADTQYF. Complete variable domain (other parts from reference TRBV18 and TRBJ2-3): NAGVMQNPRHLVRRRGQEARLRCSPMKGHSHVYWYRQLPEEGLKFMVYLQKENIIDESGMPKERFSAEFPKEGPSILRIQQVVRGDSAAYFCASSPPNRADTQYFGPGTRLTVL.

This clone is a singleton in its sample. This chain joins TRBV4-3 and TRBJ2-2, with TRBD2 as a possible D gene (5 bases). CDR1 LGHNA and CDR2 YSLEER come from the germline V gene. CDR3 size: 16 residues. Trimming took off 1 base at V and 2 bases at J, with 11 bases between the two ends. DNA for the CDR3: TGCGCCAGCAGCCAAGGCTTCGGGGTCAACACCGGGGAGCTGTTTTTT. This translates into CASSQGFGVNTGELFF.